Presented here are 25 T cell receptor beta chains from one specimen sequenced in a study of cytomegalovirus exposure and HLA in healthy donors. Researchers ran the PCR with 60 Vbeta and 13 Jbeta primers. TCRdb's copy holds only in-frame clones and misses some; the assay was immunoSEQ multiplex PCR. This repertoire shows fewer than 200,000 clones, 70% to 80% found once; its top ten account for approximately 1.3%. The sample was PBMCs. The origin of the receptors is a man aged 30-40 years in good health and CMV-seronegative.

The CDR3 DNA reads as TGTGCCAGCAGCCCTCCCGGACTAGTAGGCAATGAGCAGTTCTTC. Translated: CASSPPGLVGNEQFF. This chain links TRBV11-2 with TRBJ2-1; 7 nucleotides agree with TRBD2. The CDR3 spans 15 residues. J gave up 6 bases and V 5 bases, and 10 bases lay outside the gene matches. Germline V lookup: CDR1 SGHAT, CDR2 FQNNGV.

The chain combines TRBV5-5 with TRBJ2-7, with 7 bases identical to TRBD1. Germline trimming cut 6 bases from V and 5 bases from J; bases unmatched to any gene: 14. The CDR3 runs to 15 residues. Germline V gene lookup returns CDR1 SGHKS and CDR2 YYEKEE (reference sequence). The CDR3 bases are TGTGCCAGCAACCTTCACTTGACAGGGCTGAACGAGCAGTACTTC. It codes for CASNLHLTGLNEQYF.

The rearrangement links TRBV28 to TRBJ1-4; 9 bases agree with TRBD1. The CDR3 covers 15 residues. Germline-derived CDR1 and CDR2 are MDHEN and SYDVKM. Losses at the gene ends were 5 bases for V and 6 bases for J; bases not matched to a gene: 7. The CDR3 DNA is TGTGCCAGCAGTCAACTCCGGGACAGGGATGAAAAACTGTTTTTT. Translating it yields CASSQLRDRDEKLFF. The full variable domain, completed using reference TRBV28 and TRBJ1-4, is DVKVTQSSRYLVKRTGEKVFLECVQDMDHENMFWYRQDPGLGLRLIYFSYDVKMKEKGDIPEGYSVSREKKERFSLILESASTNQTSMYLCASSQLRDRDEKLFFGSGTQLSVL.

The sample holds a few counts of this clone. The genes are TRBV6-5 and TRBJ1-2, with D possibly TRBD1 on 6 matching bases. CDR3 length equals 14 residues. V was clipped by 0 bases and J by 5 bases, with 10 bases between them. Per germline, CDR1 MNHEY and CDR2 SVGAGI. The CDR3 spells CASSYSGGRYGYTF. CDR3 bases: TGTGCCAGCAGTTACTCGGGGGGGCGATATGGCTACACCTTC.

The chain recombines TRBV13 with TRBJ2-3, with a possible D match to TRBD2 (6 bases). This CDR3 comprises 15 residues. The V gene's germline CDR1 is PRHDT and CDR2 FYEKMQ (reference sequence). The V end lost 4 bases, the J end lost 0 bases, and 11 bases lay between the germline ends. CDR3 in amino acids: CASSSLADSTDTQYF. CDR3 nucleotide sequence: TGTGCCAGCAGCTCTTTAGCGGATAGCACAGATACGCAGTATTTT.

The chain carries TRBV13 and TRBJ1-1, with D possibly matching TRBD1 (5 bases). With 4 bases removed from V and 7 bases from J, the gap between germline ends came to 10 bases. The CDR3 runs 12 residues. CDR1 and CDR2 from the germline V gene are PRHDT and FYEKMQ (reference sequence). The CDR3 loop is CASSSTDVEAFF. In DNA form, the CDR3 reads TGTGCCAGCAGCTCGACAGATGTTGAAGCTTTCTTT.

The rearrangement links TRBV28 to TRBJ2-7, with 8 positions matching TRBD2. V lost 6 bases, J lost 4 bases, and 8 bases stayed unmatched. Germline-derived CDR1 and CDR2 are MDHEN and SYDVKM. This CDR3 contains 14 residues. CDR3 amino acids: CASRSGSGAYEQYF. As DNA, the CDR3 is TGTGCCAGCAGATCAGGTAGCGGGGCTTACGAGCAGTACTTC.

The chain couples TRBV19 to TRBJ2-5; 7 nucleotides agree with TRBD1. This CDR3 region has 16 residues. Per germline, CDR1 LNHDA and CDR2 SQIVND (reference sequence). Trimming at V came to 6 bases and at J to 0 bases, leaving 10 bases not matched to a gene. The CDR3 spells CASRSIRQGNQETQYF. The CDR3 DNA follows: TGTGCCAGTAGATCAATACGACAGGGAAACCAAGAGACCCAGTACTTC.

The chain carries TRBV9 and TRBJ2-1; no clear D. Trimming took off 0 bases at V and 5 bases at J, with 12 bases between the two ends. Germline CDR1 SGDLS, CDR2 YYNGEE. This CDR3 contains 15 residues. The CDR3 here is CASSVAVGHHNEQFF. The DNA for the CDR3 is TGTGCCAGCAGCGTAGCGGTGGGCCACCACAATGAGCAGTTCTTC.

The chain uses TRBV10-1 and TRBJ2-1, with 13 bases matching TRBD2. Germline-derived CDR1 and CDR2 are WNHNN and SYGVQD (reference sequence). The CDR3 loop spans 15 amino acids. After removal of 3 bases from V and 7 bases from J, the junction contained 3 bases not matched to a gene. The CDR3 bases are TGCGCCAGCAGTGATGGGACTAGCGGGGAAAATGAGCAGTTCTTC. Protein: CASSDGTSGENEQFF.

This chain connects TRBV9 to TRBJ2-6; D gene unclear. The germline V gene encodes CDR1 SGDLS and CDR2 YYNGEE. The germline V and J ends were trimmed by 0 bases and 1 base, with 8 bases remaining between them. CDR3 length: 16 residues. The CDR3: CASSVGLVSGANVLTF. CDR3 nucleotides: TGTGCCAGCAGCGTAGGTTTAGTATCTGGGGCCAACGTCCTGACTTTC.

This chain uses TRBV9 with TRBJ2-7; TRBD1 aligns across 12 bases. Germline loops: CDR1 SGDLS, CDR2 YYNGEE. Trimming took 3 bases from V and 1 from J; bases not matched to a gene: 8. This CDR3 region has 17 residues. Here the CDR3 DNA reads TGTGCCAGCAGCGCGGACGGGACAGGGGGCTTTTCCTACGAGCAGTACTTC. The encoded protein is CASSADGTGGFSYEQYF.

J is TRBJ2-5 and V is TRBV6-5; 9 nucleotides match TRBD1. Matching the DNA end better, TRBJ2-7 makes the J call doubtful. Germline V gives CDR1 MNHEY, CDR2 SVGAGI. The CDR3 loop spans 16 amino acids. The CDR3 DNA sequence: TGTGCCAGCAGTTTATACAGGGGGCGCATCCCCTACGAGCAGTACTTC. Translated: CASSLYRGRIPYEQYF.

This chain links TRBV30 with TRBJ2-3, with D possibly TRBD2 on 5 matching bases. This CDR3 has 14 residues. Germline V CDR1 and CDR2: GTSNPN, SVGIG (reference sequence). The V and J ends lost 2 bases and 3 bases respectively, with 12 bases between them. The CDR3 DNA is TGTGCCTGGAGTTATGTGGGAGAGACAGATACGCAGTATTTT. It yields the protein CAWSYVGETDTQYF.

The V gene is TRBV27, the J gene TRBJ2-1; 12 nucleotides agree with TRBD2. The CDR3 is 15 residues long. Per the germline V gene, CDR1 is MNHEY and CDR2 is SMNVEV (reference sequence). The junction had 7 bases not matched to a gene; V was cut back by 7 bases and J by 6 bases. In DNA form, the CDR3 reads TGTGCCAGCAACTCTAGCGGGAGGGCCGGCAATGAGCAGTTCTTC. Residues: CASNSSGRAGNEQFF.

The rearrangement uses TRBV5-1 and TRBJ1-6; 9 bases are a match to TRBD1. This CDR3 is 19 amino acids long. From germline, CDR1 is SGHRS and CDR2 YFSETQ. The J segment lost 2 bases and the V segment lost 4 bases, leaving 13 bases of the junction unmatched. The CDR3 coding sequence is TGCGCCAGCAGCCCCGGGGACAGGGACACCACCACCTATAATTCACCCCTCCACTTT. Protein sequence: CASSPGDRDTTTYNSPLHF.

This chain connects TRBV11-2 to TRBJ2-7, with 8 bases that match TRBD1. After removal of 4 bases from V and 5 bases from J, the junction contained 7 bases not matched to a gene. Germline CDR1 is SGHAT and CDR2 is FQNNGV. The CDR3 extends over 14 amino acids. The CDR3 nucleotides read TGTGCCAGCAGCTCGGGACAGGCTTTCAACGAGCAGTACTTC. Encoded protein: CASSSGQAFNEQYF.

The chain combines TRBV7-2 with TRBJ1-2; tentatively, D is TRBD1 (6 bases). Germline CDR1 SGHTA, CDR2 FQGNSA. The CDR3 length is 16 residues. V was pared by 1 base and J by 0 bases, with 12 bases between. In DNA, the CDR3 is TGTGCCAGCAGCTTAGGGCAGGGGTTAGCTAACTATGGCTACACCTTC. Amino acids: CASSLGQGLANYGYTF.

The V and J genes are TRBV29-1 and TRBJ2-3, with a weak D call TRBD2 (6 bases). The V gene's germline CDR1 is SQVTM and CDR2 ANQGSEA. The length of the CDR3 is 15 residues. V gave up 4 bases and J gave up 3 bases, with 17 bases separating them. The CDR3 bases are TGCAGCGTTGTAAGGCGGGGCGGTGAGACAGATACGCAGTATTTT. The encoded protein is CSVVRRGGETDTQYF.

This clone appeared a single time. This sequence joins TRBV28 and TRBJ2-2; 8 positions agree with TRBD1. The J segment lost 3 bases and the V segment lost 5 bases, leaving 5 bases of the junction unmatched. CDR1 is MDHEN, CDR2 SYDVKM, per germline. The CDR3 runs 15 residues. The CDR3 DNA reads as TGTGCCAGCAGTGCAGGGGGCGCGGACACCGGGGAGCTGTTTTTT. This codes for CASSAGGADTGELFF.

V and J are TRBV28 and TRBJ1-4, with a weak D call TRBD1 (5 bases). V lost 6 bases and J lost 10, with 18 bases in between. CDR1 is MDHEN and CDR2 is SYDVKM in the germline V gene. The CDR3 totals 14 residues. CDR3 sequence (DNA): TGTGCCAGCAGCTTCCCAGGGAAAGGGGTAAAACTGTTTTTT. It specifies CASSFPGKGVKLFF.

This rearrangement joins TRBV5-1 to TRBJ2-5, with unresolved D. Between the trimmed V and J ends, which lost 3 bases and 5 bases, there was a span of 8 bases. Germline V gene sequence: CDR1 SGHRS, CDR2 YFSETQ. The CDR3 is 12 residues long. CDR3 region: CASSSRPETQYF. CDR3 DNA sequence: TGCGCCAGCAGCTCCCGTCCGGAGACCCAGTACTTC.

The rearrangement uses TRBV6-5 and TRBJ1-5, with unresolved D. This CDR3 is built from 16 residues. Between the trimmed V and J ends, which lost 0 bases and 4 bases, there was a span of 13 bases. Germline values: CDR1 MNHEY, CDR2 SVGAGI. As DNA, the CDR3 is TGTGCCAGCAGTTACTCGGCCTCCAGTTGGAATCAGCCCCAGCATTTT. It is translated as CASSYSASSWNQPQHF.

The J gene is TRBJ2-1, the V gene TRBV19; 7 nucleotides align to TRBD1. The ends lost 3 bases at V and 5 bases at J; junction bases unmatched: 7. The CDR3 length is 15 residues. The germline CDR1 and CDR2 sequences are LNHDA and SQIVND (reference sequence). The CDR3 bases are TGTGCCAGTAGTATTCTCGACAGGGATAACAATGAGCAGTTCTTC. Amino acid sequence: CASSILDRDNNEQFF.

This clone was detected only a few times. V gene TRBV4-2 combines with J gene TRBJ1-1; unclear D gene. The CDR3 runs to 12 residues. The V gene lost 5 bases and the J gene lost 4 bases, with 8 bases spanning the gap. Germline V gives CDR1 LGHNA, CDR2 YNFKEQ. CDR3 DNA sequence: TGTGCCAGCAGCGCCTCGGGCACTGAAGCTTTCTTT. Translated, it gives CASSASGTEAFF.